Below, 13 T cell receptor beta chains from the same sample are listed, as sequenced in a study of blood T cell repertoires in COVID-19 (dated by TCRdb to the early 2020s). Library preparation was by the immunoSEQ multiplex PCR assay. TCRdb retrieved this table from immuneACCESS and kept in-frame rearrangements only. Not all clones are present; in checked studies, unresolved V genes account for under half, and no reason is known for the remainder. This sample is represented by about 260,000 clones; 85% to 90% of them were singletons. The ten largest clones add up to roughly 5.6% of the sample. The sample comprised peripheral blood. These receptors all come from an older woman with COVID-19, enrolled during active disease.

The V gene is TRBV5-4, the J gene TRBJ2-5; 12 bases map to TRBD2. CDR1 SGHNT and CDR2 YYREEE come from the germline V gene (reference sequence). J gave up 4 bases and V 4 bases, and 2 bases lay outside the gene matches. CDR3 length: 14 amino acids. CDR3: CASSTGLAGETQYF. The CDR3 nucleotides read TGTGCCAGCAGCACGGGACTAGCGGGAGAGACCCAGTACTTC.

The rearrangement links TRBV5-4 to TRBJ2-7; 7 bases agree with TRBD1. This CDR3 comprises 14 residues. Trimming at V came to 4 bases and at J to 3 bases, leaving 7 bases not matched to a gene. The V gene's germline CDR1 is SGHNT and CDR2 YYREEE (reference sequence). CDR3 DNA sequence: TGTGCCAGCAGCCAAGGGAACAGGGGCTACGAGCAGTACTTC. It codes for CASSQGNRGYEQYF. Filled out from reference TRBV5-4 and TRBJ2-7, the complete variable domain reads ETGVTQSPTHLIKTRGQQVTLRCSSQSGHNTVSWYQQALGQGPQFIFQYYREEENGRGNFPPRFSGLQFPNYSSELNVNALELDDSALYLCASSQGNRGYEQYFGPGTRLTVT.

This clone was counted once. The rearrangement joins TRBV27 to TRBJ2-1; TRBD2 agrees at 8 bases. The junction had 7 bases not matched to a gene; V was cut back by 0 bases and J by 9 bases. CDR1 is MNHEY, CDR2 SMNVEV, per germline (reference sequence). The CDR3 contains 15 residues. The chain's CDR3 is CASSLSQGLGIEQFF. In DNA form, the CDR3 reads TGTGCCAGCAGTTTATCGCAGGGACTAGGAATTGAGCAGTTCTTC.

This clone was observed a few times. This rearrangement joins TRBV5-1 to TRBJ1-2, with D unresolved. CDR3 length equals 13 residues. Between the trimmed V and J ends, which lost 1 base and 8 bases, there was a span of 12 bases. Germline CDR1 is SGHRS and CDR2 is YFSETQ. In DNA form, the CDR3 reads TGCGCCAGCAGCTTGAGTCCCGCGTACGGCTACACCTTC. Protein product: CASSLSPAYGYTF.

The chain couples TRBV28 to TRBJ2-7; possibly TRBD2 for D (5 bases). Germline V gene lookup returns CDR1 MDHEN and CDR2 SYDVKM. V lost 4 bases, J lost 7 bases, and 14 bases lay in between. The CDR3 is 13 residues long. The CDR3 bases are TGTGCCAGCAGTTCCCCGGGGTACAAAGAGCAGTACTTC. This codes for CASSSPGYKEQYF.

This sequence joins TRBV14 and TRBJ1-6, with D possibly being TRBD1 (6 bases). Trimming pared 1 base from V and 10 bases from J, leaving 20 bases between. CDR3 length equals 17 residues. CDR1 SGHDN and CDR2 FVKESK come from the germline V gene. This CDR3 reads CASSQVITQGSRSPLHF. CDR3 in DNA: TGTGCCAGCAGCCAAGTAATTACCCAGGGGAGTCGATCACCCCTCCACTTT.

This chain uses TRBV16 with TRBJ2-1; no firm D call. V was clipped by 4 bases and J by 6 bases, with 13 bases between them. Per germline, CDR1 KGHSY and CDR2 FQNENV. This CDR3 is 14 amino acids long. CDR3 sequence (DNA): TGTGCCAGCAGCCGAAGCATTCAAAGCAATGAGCAGTTCTTC. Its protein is CASSRSIQSNEQFF.

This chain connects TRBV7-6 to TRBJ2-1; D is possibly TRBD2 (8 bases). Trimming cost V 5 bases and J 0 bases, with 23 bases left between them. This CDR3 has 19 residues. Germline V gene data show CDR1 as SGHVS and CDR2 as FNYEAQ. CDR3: CASSRPLAGQGGSYNEQFF. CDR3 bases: TGTGCCAGCAGCCGCCCCCTAGCGGGTCAGGGGGGCTCCTACAATGAGCAGTTCTTC. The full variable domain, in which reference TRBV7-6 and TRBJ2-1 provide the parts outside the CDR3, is GAGVSQSPRYKVTKRGQDVALRCDPISGHVSLYWYRQALGQGPEFLTYFNYEAQQDKSGLPNDRFSAERPEGSISTLTIQRTEQRDSAMYRCASSRPLAGQGGSYNEQFFGPGTRLTVL.

For the CDR3, the DNA is TGTGCCAGCAGCTTCCCAGGGGATACTAATGAAAAACTGTTTTTT. It translates to CASSFPGDTNEKLFF. The chain couples TRBV28 to TRBJ1-4; D may be TRBD1 (6 bases). Germline CDR1 and CDR2: MDHEN and SYDVKM. Trimming left V 6 bases short and J 2 bases short, with 13 bases between. The CDR3 is 15 amino acids.

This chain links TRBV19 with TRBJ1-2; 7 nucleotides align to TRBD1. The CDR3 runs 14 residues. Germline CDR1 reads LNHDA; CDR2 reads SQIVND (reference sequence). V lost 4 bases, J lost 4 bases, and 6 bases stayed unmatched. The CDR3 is CASSTLDRLYGYTF. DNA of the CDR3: TGTGCCAGTAGTACGCTGGACAGGCTCTATGGCTACACCTTC. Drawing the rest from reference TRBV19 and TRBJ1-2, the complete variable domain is DGGITQSPKYLFRKEGQNVTLSCEQNLNHDAMYWYRQDPGQGLRLIYYSQIVNDFQKGDIAEGYSVSREKKESFPLTVTSAQKNPTAFYLCASSTLDRLYGYTFGSGTRLTVV.

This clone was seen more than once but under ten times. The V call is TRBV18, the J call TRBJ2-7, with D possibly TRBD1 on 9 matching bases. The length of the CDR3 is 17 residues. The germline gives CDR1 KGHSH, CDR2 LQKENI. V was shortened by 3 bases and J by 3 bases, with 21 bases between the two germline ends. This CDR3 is CASSPGQGLAGLYEQYF. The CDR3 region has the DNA TGTGCCAGCTCACCTGGACAGGGGTTAGCGGGACTCTACGAGCAGTACTTC.

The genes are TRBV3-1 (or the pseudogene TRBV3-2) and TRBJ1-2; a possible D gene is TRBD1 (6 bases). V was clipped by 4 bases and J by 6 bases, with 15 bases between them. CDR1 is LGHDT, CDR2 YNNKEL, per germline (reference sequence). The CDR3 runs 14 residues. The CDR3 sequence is CASSRSGAGHGYTF. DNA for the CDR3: TGTGCCAGCAGCCGATCAGGGGCTGGGCATGGCTACACCTTC.

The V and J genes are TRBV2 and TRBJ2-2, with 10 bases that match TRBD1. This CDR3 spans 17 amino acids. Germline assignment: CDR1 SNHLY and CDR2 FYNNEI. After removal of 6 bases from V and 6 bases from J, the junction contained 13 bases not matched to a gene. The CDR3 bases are TGTGCCAGCAGCCTAACCCGGGACAGGGGTGTCTCCGGGGAGCTGTTTTTT. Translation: CASSLTRDRGVSGELFF.